What follows are 31 T cell receptor beta chains derived from one specimen sequenced in a study of T-cell memory formation after mild COVID-19. TCRdb re-called the 5' RACE reads through MiXCR, storing one row per CDR3 protein. The sample includes over 120,000 distinct CDR3 sequences, about 6% of them seen just once. Sequencing was performed on PBMCs or a T cell subset sorted from them (not recorded which). The receptor set was obtained from an adult woman who had mild COVID-19 (a few samples of this study predate the infection). Cell type and time point are not known.

This clonotype was recorded many times. The chain uses TRBV7-9 and TRBJ2-1; D gene unclear. The germline V gene has CDR1 SEHNR and CDR2 FQNEAQ (reference sequence). V lost 3 bases to trimming and J lost 6 bases, with 15 bases between them. The CDR3 is 15 amino acids. For the CDR3, the DNA is TGTGCCAGCAGCTTCTATTCCCATCGAGGCAATGAGCAGTTCTTC. Protein sequence: CASSFYSHRGNEQFF.

The CDR3: CASSSGTDNPKHEQYF. The CDR3 bases are TGCGCCAGCAGCTCAGGAACCGACAACCCCAAACACGAGCAGTACTTC. The V call is TRBV5-1, the J call TRBJ2-7; D gene ambiguous. Germline values: CDR1 SGHRS, CDR2 YFSETQ. The CDR3 runs 16 residues. V lost 3 bases to trimming and J lost 5 bases, with 21 bases between them.

V usage is TRBV20-1 and J usage is TRBJ2-3, with TRBD2 matching over 8 bases. Unmatched junction bases numbered 7, after V lost 5 bases and J lost 3 bases. The V gene's germline CDR1 is DFQATT and CDR2 SNEGSKA (reference sequence). This CDR3 region has 14 residues. The CDR3 DNA follows: TGCAGTGCTGGATTAGCGGGAACGACAGATACGCAGTATTTT. As protein: CSAGLAGTTDTQYF.

This clonotype was seen repeatedly, ten times or more. CDR3 in DNA: TGTGCCAGCTCACCGTTGGACACAATCTATGGCTACACCTTC. Translating gives CASSPLDTIYGYTF. This chain joins TRBV18 and TRBJ1-2; tentative D call: TRBD1 (5 bases). This CDR3 is 14 amino acids long. V lost 3 bases and J lost 4, with 12 bases in between. Per the germline V gene, CDR1 is KGHSH and CDR2 is LQKENI.

At least ten counts were recorded for this clonotype. This chain joins TRBV12-3 or TRBV12-4 and TRBJ2-7; 10 nucleotides agree with TRBD1. The CDR3 runs 14 residues. The V gene end was trimmed by 4 bases and the J gene end by 6 bases; junction bases not matched to a gene: 6. This chain's CDR3 is CASSYGTGVSEQYF. As DNA, the CDR3 is TGTGCCAGCAGTTATGGGACAGGGGTATCCGAGCAGTACTTC.

This clonotype was detected many times. This rearrangement joins TRBV20-1 to TRBJ2-5; 13 bases are a match to TRBD2. This CDR3 spans 16 amino acids. From germline, CDR1 is DFQATT and CDR2 SNEGSKA (reference sequence). V was clipped by 1 base and J by 2 bases; unmatched bases: 4. The DNA for the CDR3 is TGCAGTGCTAGAGGACTAGCGGGAGGACTACAAGAGACCCAGTACTTC. It translates to CSARGLAGGLQETQYF.

This sequence joins TRBV27 and TRBJ2-3, with TRBD2 as a possible D gene (5 bases). CDR3 size: 15 residues. V was clipped by 8 bases and J by 1 base, with 16 bases between them. CDR1 is MNHEY, CDR2 SMNVEV, per germline (reference sequence). DNA for the CDR3: TGTGCCAGCTGCCGAAAGGGAGCGGGCACAGATACGCAGTATTTT. This sequence encodes CASCRKGAGTDTQYF.

This clonotype was counted a few times. The chain has TRBV27 and TRBJ2-7; tentative D call: TRBD2 (5 bases). V gave up 4 bases and J gave up 0 bases, with 10 bases separating them. CDR1 and CDR2 from the germline V gene are MNHEY and SMNVEV (reference sequence). CDR3 size: 14 residues. The chain's CDR3 is CASSSGYRSYEQYF. The CDR3 DNA reads as TGTGCCAGCAGTTCGGGGTACCGCTCCTACGAGCAGTACTTC.

This clonotype came up a few times. This chain joins TRBV18 and TRBJ1-1, with 9 bases aligning to TRBD1. The germline CDR1 and CDR2 sequences are KGHSH and LQKENI. This CDR3 spans 13 amino acids. With 5 bases clipped from V and 5 bases from J, the junction kept 3 bases outside the gene matches. The CDR3 is CASSGQGLTEAFF. For the CDR3, the DNA is TGTGCCAGCTCAGGACAGGGGCTGACTGAAGCTTTCTTT.

This clonotype was recorded at least ten times. The chain couples TRBV6-2 or TRBV6-3 to TRBJ2-1, with 10 positions matching TRBD2. CDR3 length: 14 amino acids. V shed 8 bases and J 2 bases; nucleotides not matched to a gene: 3. Germline-derived CDR1 and CDR2 are MNHEY and SVGEGT. CDR3 loop: CASLAGVAYNEQFF. In DNA, the CDR3 is TGTGCCAGCCTAGCGGGAGTTGCCTACAATGAGCAGTTCTTC.

This rearrangement joins TRBV2 to TRBJ1-5; D might be TRBD1 (5 bases). Germline CDR1 and CDR2: SNHLY and FYNNEI. Trimming stripped 5 bases from V and 7 bases from J, with 12 bases between. The length of the CDR3 is 13 residues. CDR3 region: CASSRGTGQPQHF. The CDR3 DNA is TGTGCCAGCAGTCGAGGGACGGGACAGCCCCAGCATTTT.

This clonotype has only a few counts. The genes are TRBV5-1 and TRBJ2-1; 8 bases map to TRBD1. Trimming removed 4 bases from V and 7 bases from J; junction bases left unmatched: 7. The CDR3 extends over 14 amino acids. CDR1 SGHRS and CDR2 YFSETQ come from the germline V gene. The CDR3 bases are TGCGCCAGCAGCCTAGGACAGGGTATTAATGAGCAGTTCTTC. Protein product: CASSLGQGINEQFF.

The table lists this clonotype with many counts. This chain joins TRBV12-3 or TRBV12-4 and TRBJ2-2; TRBD1 aligns across 7 bases. V lost 6 bases and J lost 4; bases outside the gene matches: 11. This CDR3 is 16 amino acids long. In DNA form, the CDR3 reads TGTGCCAGCAGCTATCTCAGGGGGTCATTCACCGGGGAGCTGTTTTTT. Translating gives CASSYLRGSFTGELFF.

This clonotype was seen at least ten times. V is TRBV6-5 and J is TRBJ2-2; 8 nucleotides align to TRBD1. V gave up 0 bases and J gave up 3 bases; unmatched junction bases: 9. This CDR3 has 18 residues. The germline V gene has CDR1 MNHEY and CDR2 SVGAGI. Here the CDR3 DNA reads TGTGCCAGCAGTTACTCATTGATTGGACAGGGCTACACCGGGGAGCTGTTTTTT. This gives the protein CASSYSLIGQGYTGELFF.

This clonotype was recorded a few times. V gene TRBV5-4 combines with J gene TRBJ2-2; 7 nucleotides match TRBD2. Unmatched junction bases numbered 6, after V lost 4 bases and J lost 9 bases. The CDR3 has 13 residues. CDR1 is SGHNT, CDR2 YYREEE, per germline (reference sequence). DNA of the CDR3: TGTGCCAGCAGCCGACGGGGGGACCGGGAGCTGTTTTTT. Amino acids: CASSRRGDRELFF.

Here the CDR3 DNA reads TGTGCCCCCCAGGTATTTATGGGCGAGCAGTACTTC. It codes for CAPQVFMGEQYF. The chain links TRBV24-1 to TRBJ2-7; D uncertain. Germline CDR1 KGHDR, CDR2 SFDVKD. The V end lost 12 bases, the J end lost 6 bases, and 17 bases lay between the germline ends. The CDR3 runs 12 residues.

This clonotype was picked up many times. The CDR3 reads CSARRGQASGHLYNEQFF. The DNA for the CDR3 is TGCAGTGCTAGAAGGGGGCAAGCTAGCGGGCACCTGTACAATGAGCAGTTCTTC. The chain employs TRBV20-1 and TRBJ2-1; D may be TRBD2 (8 bases). V lost 2 bases to trimming and J lost 4 bases, with 24 bases between them. CDR1 and CDR2 (germline): DFQATT, SNEGSKA (reference sequence). CDR3 size: 18 residues.

This clonotype has only a few counts. The genes are TRBV20-1 and TRBJ1-4; a weak D match, TRBD1 (5 bases). V dropped 6 bases and J dropped 10 bases, with 15 bases sitting between them. Germline-derived CDR1 and CDR2 are DFQATT and SNEGSKA (reference sequence). This CDR3 has 12 residues. CDR3 sequence (DNA): TGCAGTGCACGCCGCCCGGGGGGAAAACTGTTTTTT. Its translation is CSARRPGGKLFF.

This clonotype occurred many times. The chain joins TRBV7-9 to TRBJ2-5; D unclear. There are 16 residues in the CDR3. The germline CDR1 and CDR2 sequences are SEHNR and FQNEAQ (reference sequence). V was cut by 5 bases and J by 2 bases, with 18 bases left in between. The CDR3 region is CASSRTFTGQQETQYF. DNA for the CDR3: TGTGCCAGCAGCCGGACCTTTACCGGGCAACAAGAGACCCAGTACTTC.

This clonotype was recorded a few times. The J gene is TRBJ1-1, the V gene TRBV7-3; maybe TRBD1 (5 bases). V dropped 5 bases and J dropped 6 bases, with 13 bases sitting between them. Germline V gene data show CDR1 as SGHTA and CDR2 as FQGTGA. This CDR3 has 13 amino acids. The CDR3 coding sequence is TGTGCCAGCAGCCTCTTGGTGGGGGCTGAAGCTTTCTTT. It translates to CASSLLVGAEAFF.

The rearrangement links TRBV24-1 to TRBJ2-3; 10 nucleotides line up with TRBD2. This CDR3 is built from 14 residues. The junction had 3 bases not matched to a gene; V was cut back by 7 bases and J by 3 bases. Germline lookup yields CDR1 KGHDR and CDR2 SFDVKD. Here the CDR3 reads CATRTSGKTDTQYF. The CDR3 nucleotides are TGTGCCACCAGAACTAGCGGGAAGACAGATACGCAGTATTTT.

For the CDR3, the DNA is TGTGCCATAAGGTCATTCACAGATACGCAGTATTTT. Amino acids: CAIRSFTDTQYF. This chain connects TRBV10-3 to TRBJ2-3; the D is unclear. V was shortened by 9 bases and J by 2 bases, with 9 bases between the two germline ends. From germline, CDR1 is ENHRY and CDR2 SYGVKD. This CDR3 contains 12 residues.

The chain recombines TRBV7-9 with TRBJ1-1, with D uncertain. The CDR3 contains 13 residues. Germline CDR1 SEHNR, CDR2 FQNEAQ (reference sequence). Trimming took 8 bases from V and 1 from J, leaving 11 bases between them. The CDR3 DNA reads as TGTGCCAGCTCTCGCCAACCGAACACTGAAGCTTTCTTT. It codes for CASSRQPNTEAFF.

A remark on this clonotype: One end of the junction fails to match germline, which may point to a read error. The chain joins TRBV5-1 to TRBJ1-4, with 7 bases identical to TRBD1. Germline CDR1 and CDR2: SGHRS and YFSETQ. The CDR3 has 15 amino acids. The CDR3 is CASSWGQLPKEKLFF. The CDR3 DNA reads TGCGCCAGCAGCTGGGGACAGCTACCTAAAGAAAAACTGTTTTTT.

Ten or more counts support this clonotype. V is TRBV2 and J is TRBJ1-5, with unresolved D. Germline V lookup: CDR1 SNHLY, CDR2 FYNNEI. Trimming removed 6 bases at V and 2 bases at J, with 14 bases between. The CDR3 spans 15 residues. The CDR3 nucleotides read TGTGCCAGCAGCCCCCTGGGATCGGGCAATCAGCCCCAGCATTTT. This sequence encodes CASSPLGSGNQPQHF.

This clonotype has a count of ten or more. This chain links TRBV7-2 with TRBJ2-3; 7 nucleotides match TRBD1. This CDR3 contains 16 residues. CDR1 and CDR2 (germline): SGHTA, FQGNSA. Trimming removed 4 bases from V and 5 bases from J; junction bases left unmatched: 12. The chain's CDR3 is CASSSARQGRIDTQYF. As DNA, the CDR3 is TGTGCCAGCAGCTCCGCCCGACAGGGCCGGATAGATACGCAGTATTTT.

This clonotype was observed at least ten times. V gene TRBV7-8 combines with J gene TRBJ1-2, with 11 bases matching TRBD1. V trimming: 2 bases; J trimming: 6 bases; junction bases outside the gene matches: 5. The CDR3 is made up of 15 amino acids. Germline lookup yields CDR1 SGHVS and CDR2 FQNEAQ. The CDR3, as DNA: TGTGCCAGCAGCTTAACCGGACAGGGGGCTGATGGCTACACCTTC. Protein product: CASSLTGQGADGYTF.

This clonotype was seen repeatedly, ten times or more. In DNA form, the CDR3 reads TGCGCCAGCAGCTTGGGGGGACTAGCGGGGCATCAAGAGACCCAGTACTTC. Translation: CASSLGGLAGHQETQYF. The J gene is TRBJ2-5, the V gene TRBV5-1, with 13 bases aligning to TRBD2. CDR1 and CDR2 from the germline V gene are SGHRS and YFSETQ. This CDR3 region has 17 residues. V gave up 0 bases and J gave up 2 bases; unmatched junction bases: 4.

This clonotype was seen a handful of times. The V gene is TRBV12-3 or TRBV12-4, the J gene TRBJ2-5; TRBD2 aligns across 12 bases. The CDR3 consists of 16 residues. J lost 3 bases, V lost 3 bases, and 5 bases had no gene match. CDR3 protein: CASSLGRLAGEETQYF. In DNA, the CDR3 is TGTGCCAGCAGTTTGGGTCGACTAGCGGGGGAAGAGACCCAGTACTTC.

V is TRBV18 and J is TRBJ2-3; D remains ambiguous. The V end was cut by 3 bases, the J end by 6 bases, with 16 bases between. Germline values: CDR1 KGHSH, CDR2 LQKENI. The CDR3 is made up of 15 amino acids. CDR3 sequence (DNA): TGTGCCAGCTCACCTGGGCTTGGTAGGTTTGATACGCAGTATTTT. Amino acid sequence: CASSPGLGRFDTQYF.

This clonotype was detected a few times. The chain employs TRBV5-1 and TRBJ2-1, with TRBD2 identical over 11 bases. The CDR3 loop spans 18 amino acids. Germline lookup yields CDR1 SGHRS and CDR2 YFSETQ. V was pared by 0 bases and J by 1 base, with 6 bases of the junction left unmatched. CDR3 sequence: CASSLGWTSGQSYNEQFF. The CDR3 nucleotides are TGCGCCAGCAGCTTGGGTTGGACTAGCGGGCAGTCCTACAATGAGCAGTTCTTC.